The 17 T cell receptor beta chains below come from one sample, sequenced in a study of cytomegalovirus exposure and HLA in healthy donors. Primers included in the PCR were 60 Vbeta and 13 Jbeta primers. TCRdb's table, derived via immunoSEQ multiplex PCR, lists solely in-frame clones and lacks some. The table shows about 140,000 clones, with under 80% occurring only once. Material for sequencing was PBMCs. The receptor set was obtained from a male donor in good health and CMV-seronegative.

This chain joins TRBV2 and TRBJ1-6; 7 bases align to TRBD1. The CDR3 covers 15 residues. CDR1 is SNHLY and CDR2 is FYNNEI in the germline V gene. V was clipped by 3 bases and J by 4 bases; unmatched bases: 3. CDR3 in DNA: TGTGCCAGCAGTGAGGGGACAGTTTATAATTCACCCCTCCACTTT. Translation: CASSEGTVYNSPLHF.

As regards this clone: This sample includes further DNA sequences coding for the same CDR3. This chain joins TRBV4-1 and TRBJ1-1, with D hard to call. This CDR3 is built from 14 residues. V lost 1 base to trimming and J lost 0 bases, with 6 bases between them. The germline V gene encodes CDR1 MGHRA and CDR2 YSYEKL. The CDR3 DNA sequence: TGCGCCAGCAGCCAAGTCGGTGTGAACACTGAAGCTTTCTTT. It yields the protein CASSQVGVNTEAFF.

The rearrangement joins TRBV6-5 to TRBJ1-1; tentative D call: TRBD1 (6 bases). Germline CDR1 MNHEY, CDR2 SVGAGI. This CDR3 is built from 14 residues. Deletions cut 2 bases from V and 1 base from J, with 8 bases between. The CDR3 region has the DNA TGTGCCAGCAGTTACCTGGGACAGAACACTGAAGCTTTCTTT. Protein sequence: CASSYLGQNTEAFF.

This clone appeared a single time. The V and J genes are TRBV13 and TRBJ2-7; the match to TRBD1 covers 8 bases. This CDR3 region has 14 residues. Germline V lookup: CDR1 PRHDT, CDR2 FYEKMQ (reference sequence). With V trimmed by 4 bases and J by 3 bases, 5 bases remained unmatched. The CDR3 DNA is TGTGCCAGCAGCTCCCGGACAGGGCTCTACGAGCAGTACTTC. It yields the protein CASSSRTGLYEQYF.

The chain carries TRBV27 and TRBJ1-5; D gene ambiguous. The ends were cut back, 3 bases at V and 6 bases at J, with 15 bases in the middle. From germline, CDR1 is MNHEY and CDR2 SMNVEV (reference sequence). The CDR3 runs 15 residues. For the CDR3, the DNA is TGTGCCAGCAGTTTTGACCTATCGGGGAGTCAGCCCCAGCATTTT. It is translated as CASSFDLSGSQPQHF.

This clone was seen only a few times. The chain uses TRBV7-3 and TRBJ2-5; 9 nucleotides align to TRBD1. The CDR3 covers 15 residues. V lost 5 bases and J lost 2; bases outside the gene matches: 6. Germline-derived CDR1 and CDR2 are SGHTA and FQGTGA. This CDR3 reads CASSPTGQGQETQYF. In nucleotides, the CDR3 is TGTGCCAGCAGCCCCACAGGACAGGGGCAAGAGACCCAGTACTTC.

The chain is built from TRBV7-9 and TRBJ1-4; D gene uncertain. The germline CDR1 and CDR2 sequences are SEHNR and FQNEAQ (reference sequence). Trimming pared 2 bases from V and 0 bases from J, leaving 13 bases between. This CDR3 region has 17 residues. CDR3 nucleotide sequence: TGTGCCAGCAGCTTAAGTCCACCCTATGCAACTAATGAAAAACTGTTTTTT. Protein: CASSLSPPYATNEKLFF.

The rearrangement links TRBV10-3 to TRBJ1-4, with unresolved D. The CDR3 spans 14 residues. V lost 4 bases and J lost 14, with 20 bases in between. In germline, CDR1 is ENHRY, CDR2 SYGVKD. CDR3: CAISGEQLMDGLFF. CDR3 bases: TGTGCCATCAGTGGTGAACAACTAATGGATGGCCTGTTTTTT.

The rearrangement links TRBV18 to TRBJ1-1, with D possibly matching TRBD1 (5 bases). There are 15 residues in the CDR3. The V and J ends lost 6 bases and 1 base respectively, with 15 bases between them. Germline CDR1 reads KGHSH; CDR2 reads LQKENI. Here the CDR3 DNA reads TGTGCCAGCTCCGCCCTGGCACAGGCGAACACTGAAGCTTTCTTT. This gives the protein CASSALAQANTEAFF. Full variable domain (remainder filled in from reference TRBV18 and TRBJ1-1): NAGVMQNPRHLVRRRGQEARLRCSPMKGHSHVYWYRQLPEEGLKFMVYLQKENIIDESGMPKERFSAEFPKEGPSILRIQQVVRGDSAAYFCASSALAQANTEAFFGQGTRLTVV.

CDR3: CASSLLGGPSTDTQYF. The CDR3 DNA is TGTGCCAGTAGCTTATTGGGGGGACCAAGCACAGATACGCAGTATTTT. V gene TRBV19 combines with J gene TRBJ2-3; D is possibly TRBD2 (6 bases). With 6 bases removed from V and 0 bases from J, the gap between germline ends came to 16 bases. Looked up from germline, CDR1 is LNHDA and CDR2 is SQIVND (reference sequence). The CDR3 has 16 amino acids.

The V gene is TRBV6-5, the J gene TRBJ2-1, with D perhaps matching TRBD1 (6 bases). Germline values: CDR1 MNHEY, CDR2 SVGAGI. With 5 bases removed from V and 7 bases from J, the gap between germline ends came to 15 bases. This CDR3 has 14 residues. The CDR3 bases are TGTGCCAGCAGTACCTCTTCAGGGGAGAATGAGCAGTTCTTC. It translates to CASSTSSGENEQFF.

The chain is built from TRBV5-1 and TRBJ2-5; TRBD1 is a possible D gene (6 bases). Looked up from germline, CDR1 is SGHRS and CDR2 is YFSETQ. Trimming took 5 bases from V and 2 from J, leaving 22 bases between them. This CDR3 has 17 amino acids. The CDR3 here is CASSALPRTDFQETQYF. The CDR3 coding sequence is TGCGCCAGCAGTGCTCTACCGCGGACAGATTTTCAAGAGACCCAGTACTTC.

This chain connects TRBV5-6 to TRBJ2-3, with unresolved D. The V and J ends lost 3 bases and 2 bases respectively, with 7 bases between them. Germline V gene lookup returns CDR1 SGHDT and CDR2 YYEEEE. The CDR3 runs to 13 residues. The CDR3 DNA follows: TGTGCCAGCAGCTATTCGTCCACAGATACGCAGTATTTT. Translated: CASSYSSTDTQYF.

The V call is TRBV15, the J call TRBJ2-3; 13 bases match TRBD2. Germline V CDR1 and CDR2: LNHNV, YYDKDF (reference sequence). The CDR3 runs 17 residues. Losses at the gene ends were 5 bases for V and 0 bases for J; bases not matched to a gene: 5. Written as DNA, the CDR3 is TGTGCCACCAGCCGACTAGCGGGGGGCGCTAGCACAGATACGCAGTATTTT. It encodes CATSRLAGGASTDTQYF.

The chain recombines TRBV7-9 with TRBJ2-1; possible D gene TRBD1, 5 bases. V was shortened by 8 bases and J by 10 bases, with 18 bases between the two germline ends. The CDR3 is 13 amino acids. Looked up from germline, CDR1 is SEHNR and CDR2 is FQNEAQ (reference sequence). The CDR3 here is CASGQGERPEQFF. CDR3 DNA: TGTGCCAGCGGACAAGGAGAAAGGCCGGAGCAGTTCTTC.

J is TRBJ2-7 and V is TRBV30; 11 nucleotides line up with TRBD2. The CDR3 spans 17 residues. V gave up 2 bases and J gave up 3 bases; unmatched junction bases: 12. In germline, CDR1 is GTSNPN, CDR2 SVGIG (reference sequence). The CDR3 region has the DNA TGTGCCTGGAGTACAGAAAAGGGACTAGCGGATTACTACGAGCAGTACTTC. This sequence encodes CAWSTEKGLADYYEQYF.

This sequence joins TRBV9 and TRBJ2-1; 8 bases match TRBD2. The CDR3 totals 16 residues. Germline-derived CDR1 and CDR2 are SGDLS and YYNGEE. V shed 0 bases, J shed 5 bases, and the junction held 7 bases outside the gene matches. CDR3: CASSVATGGSDNEQFF. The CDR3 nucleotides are TGTGCCAGCAGCGTAGCTACGGGGGGGTCAGACAATGAGCAGTTCTTC.